This TCR beta chain was sequenced in a study of beta chain features in type 1 diabetes. For the study at large: Sorted cells numbering 107,917,701 were examined across all samples. General observations from the study: VDJ junctions in type 1 diabetes patients carried more deletions and fewer insertions. There was a moderate but significant shortening of TCRB CDR3s in all four CD4+ subsets of Type 1 diabetes patients.

On this clone: Its matching antigen is unknown.

The V gene lost 6 bases and the J gene lost 8 bases, with 20 bases spanning the gap. Germline CDR1 reads SQVTM; CDR2 reads ANQGSEA. The CDR3 extends over 14 amino acids. Based on CD45RO/CCR7/CD25/CD127/CD95/CD27, CD4+ regulatory, stem cell-like memory, naive and central memory cells were sorted. The purity of all sorted populations exceeded 95%. Since all of the isolated RNA was reverse transcribed, expressed TCRB transcripts were what got sequenced. The protocol was immunoSEQ multiplex PCR, while the TCRdb copy is restricted to in-frame clones and leaves out a portion. The sample lists 310,000 or so clones, approximately 16% occurring once.

Sequencing used naive CD4+ T cells from blood. This TCR was recovered from a man aged 18 to 30 with type 1 diabetes. The rearrangement joins TRBV29-1 to TRBJ2-1; tentatively, D is TRBD1 (6 bases). CDR3 sequence reads: CSVRAQGLRHEQFF. In nucleotides, the CDR3 is TGCAGCGTGAGGGCCCAGGGGTTACGCCATGAGCAGTTCTTC.